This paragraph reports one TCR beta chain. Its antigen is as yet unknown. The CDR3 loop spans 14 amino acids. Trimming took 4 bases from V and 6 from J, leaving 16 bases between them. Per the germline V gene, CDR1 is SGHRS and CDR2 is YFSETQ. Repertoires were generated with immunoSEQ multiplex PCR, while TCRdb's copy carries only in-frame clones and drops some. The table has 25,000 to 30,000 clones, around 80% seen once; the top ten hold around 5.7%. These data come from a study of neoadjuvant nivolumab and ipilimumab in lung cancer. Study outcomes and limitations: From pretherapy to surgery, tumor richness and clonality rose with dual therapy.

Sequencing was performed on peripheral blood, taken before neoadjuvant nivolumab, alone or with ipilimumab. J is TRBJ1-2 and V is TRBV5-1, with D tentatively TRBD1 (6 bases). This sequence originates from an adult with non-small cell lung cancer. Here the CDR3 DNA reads TGCGCCAGCAGCCCCGGGGGCGGCTTCGATGGCTACACCTTC. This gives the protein CASSPGGGFDGYTF.